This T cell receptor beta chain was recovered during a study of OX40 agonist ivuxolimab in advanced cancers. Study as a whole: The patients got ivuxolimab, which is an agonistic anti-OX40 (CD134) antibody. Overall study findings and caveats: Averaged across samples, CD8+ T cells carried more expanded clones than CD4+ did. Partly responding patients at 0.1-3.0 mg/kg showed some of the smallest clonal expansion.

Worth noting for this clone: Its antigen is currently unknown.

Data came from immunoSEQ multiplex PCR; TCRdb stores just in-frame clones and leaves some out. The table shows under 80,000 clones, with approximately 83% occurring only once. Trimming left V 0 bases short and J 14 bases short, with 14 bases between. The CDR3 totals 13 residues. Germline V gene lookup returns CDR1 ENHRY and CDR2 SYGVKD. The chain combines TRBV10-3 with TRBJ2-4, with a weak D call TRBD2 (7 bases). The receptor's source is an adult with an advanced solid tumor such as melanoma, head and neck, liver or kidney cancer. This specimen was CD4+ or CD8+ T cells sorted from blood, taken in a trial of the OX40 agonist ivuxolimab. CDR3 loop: CAISESGREGEYF. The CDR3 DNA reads TGTGCCATCAGTGAGTCGGGGAGGGAGGGGGAGTACTTC.